The clone carrying this TCR beta chain has more than one count but fewer than ten. What it binds is not known. These data belong to a study of CD8 T cells in ankylosing spondylitis. CDR1 is DFQATT, CDR2 SNEGSKA, per germline (reference sequence). The CDR3 spans 15 residues. The V end was cut by 0 bases, the J end by 4 bases, with 15 bases between. Findings and caveats of the study: A TCR beta motif made of fewer than ten highly homologous variants seemed typical of ankylosing spondylitis blood.

TCRdb reprocessed the 5' RACE reads via MiXCR and lists one record per CDR3 protein. Here the sample spans hundreds of thousands of distinct CDR3 sequences, approximately 12% being singletons. The sequenced sample consisted of blood, either unsorted or a sorted T cell fraction (not recorded which). This sequence was found in a male donor with ankylosing spondylitis. The J gene is TRBJ1-2, the V gene TRBV20-1; D remains ambiguous. CDR3: CSARDMNSASYGYTF. The DNA of the CDR3 is TGCAGTGCTAGAGATATGAATAGCGCCTCCTATGGCTACACCTTC.